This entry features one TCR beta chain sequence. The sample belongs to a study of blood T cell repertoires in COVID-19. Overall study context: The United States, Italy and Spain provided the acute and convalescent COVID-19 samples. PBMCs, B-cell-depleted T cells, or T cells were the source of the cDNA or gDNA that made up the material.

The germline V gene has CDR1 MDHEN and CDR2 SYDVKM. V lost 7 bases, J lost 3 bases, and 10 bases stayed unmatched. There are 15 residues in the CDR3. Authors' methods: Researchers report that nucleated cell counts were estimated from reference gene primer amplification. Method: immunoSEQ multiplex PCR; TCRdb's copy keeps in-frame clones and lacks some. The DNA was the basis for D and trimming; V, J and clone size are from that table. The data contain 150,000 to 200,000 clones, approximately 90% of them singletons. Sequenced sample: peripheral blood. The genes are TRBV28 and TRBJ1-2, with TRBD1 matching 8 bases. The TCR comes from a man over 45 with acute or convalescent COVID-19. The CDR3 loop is CASTPGAGGHYGYTF. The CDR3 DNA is TGTGCCAGCACCCCTGGGGCAGGGGGCCACTATGGCTACACCTTC.